The clone carrying this T cell receptor beta chain was recorded a few times. Its antigen remains unidentified. A second roughly 7 to 12 cycle PCR used barcoded and J-beta primers. MiXCR, applied by TCRdb to the 5' RACE reads, yields one record per CDR3 protein. The table records around 2 million distinct CDR3 sequences, about two fifths of them present only once. The data were taken from a study of blood T cells in healthy people across ages. The V end lost 3 bases, the J end lost 0 bases, and 12 bases lay between the germline ends. CDR1 and CDR2 (germline): ENHRY, SYGVKD. The CDR3 has 15 amino acids. General study points: Diversity estimates drawn from one million T cells were deemed underestimates. As age increased, TCR beta diversity per million T cells fell in a roughly linear fashion. Aged donors had fewer naive CD4+ cells and lower diversity than long-lived donors.

The draw of peripheral blood yielded ten milliliters from each donor. Sequencing was performed on blood. The chain couples TRBV10-3 to TRBJ2-7; a weak D match, TRBD1 (5 bases). The source is a human donor in good health. CDR3 coding DNA: TGTGCCATCAGTGAACTCAGGGAAGACTCCTACGAGCAGTACTTC. It yields the protein CAISELREDSYEQYF.